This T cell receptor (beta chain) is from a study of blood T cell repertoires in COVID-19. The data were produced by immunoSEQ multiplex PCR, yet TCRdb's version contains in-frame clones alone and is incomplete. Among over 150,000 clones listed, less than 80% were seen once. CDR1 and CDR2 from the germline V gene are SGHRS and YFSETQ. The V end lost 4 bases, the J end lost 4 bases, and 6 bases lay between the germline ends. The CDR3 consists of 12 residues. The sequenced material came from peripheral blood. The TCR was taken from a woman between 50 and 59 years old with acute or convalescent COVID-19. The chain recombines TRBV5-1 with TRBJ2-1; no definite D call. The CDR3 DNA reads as TGCGCCAGCAGCGACAATTACAATGAGCAGTTCTTC. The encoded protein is CASSDNYNEQFF. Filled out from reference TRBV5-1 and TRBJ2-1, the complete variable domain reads KAGVTQTPRYLIKTRGQQVTLSCSPISGHRSVSWYQQTPGQGLQFLFEYFSETQRNKGNFPGRFSGRQFSNSRSEMNVSTLELGDSALYLCASSDNYNEQFFGPGTRLTVL.